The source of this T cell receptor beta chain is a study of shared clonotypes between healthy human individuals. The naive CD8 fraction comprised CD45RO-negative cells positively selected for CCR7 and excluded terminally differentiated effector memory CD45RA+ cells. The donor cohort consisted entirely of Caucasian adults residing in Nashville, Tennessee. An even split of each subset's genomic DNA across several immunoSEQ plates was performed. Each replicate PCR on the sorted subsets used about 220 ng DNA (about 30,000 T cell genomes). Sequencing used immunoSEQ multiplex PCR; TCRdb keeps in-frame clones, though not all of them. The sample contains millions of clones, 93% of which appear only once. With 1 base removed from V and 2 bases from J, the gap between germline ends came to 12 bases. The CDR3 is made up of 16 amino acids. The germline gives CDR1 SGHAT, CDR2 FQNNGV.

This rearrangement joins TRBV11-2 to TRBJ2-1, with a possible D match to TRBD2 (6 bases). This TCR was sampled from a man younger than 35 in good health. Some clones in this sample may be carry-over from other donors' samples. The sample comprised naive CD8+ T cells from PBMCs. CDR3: CASSLGLRGTYNEQFF. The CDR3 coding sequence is TGTGCCAGCAGCTTAGGCTTGCGGGGAACCTACAATGAGCAGTTCTTC.